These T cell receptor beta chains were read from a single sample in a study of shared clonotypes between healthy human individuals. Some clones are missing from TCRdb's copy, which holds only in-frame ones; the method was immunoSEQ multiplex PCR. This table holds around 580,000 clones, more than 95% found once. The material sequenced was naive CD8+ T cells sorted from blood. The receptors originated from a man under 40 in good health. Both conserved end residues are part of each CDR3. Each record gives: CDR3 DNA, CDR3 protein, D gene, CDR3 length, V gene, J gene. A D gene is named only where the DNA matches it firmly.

TGTGCCAGCAGCTCCATCGCCGTGGATGAGCAGTTCTTC	CASSSIAVDEQFF	NA	13	TRBV13	TRBJ2-1
TGTGCCAGCAGCTGGGGCCGGCGGGGTAGTAAGGAGACCCAGTACTTC	CASSWGRRGSKETQYF	NA	16	TRBV5-6	TRBJ2-5
TGTGCCAGCAGTCCCAACCCCGGGGGTTCCTACGAGCAGTACTTC	CASSPNPGGSYEQYF	NA	15	TRBV27	TRBJ2-7
TGTGCCAGCAGTTTTTTAGGGGCGAACACCGGGGAGCTGTTTTTT	CASSFLGANTGELFF	NA	15	TRBV6-6	TRBJ2-2
TGTGCCACGCACAGGGGCCTAACCGACGAGCAGTACTTC	CATHRGLTDEQYF	TRBD1	13	TRBV6-5	TRBJ2-7
TGTGTCAGAAGCTTAGCGAGTTGGCTAGCGGGAGACGATACGCAGTATTTT	CVRSLASWLAGDDTQYF	NA	17	TRBV7-5	TRBJ2-3
TGTGCCAGCAGCCCCTTATACTCGGGCCAAGAGACCCAGTACTTC	CASSPLYSGQETQYF	NA	15	TRBV27	TRBJ2-5
TGTGCCAGCAGCTTAGGAGTAGGGGGCTTGAGGACTGAAGCTTTCTTT	CASSLGVGGLRTEAFF	TRBD1	16	TRBV7-9	TRBJ1-1
TGCGCCAGCAGCCCAAACCCGTCCCGGGGCTATGGCTACACCTTC	CASSPNPSRGYGYTF	NA	15	TRBV4-1	TRBJ1-2
TGTGCCAGCAGTAAGTCTCCGGGACACGAAGACAATGAGCAGTTCTTC	CASSKSPGHEDNEQFF	NA	16	TRBV7-9	TRBJ2-1
TGTGCCAGCAGGCTCCCAGGAAACACCATATATTTT	CASRLPGNTIYF	NA	12	TRBV6-1	TRBJ1-3
TGTGCCTGGAGACCTTTGAGGGAGTTTTCCGAGCAGTACTTC	CAWRPLREFSEQYF	NA	14	TRBV30	TRBJ2-7
TGTGCCAGCAGCCCGGAGAACACCGGGGAGCTGTTTTTT	CASSPENTGELFF	NA	13	TRBV7-8	TRBJ2-2
TGTGCCAGCAGCACCATCCCAGGGTTAGGGGACTACGAGCAGTACTTC	CASSTIPGLGDYEQYF	NA	16	TRBV28	TRBJ2-7
TGTGCCAGCAGTTCGGGACTGATCTCCTACGAGCAGTACTTC	CASSSGLISYEQYF	NA	14	TRBV27	TRBJ2-7
TGTGCCAGCAGTGAATCGGGCGAGCAGTACTTC	CASSESGEQYF	NA	11	TRBV2	TRBJ2-7
TGTGCCAGCAGCTTGGATTCGCGGGAGCAGTACTTC	CASSLDSREQYF	NA	12	TRBV5-5	TRBJ2-7